This TCR beta chain was identified during a study of blood T cell repertoires in COVID-19. At the level of the study: Samples taken during acute and convalescent COVID-19 were collected in the United States, Italy and Spain. In each case, the material was cDNA or gDNA derived from T cells, B-cell-depleted T cells, or PBMCs.

Method: immunoSEQ multiplex PCR; TCRdb's copy keeps in-frame clones and lacks some. There are about 250,000 clones in the sample; roughly 90% occur only once, and about 3% lies in the top ten. Residents of around 24 US areas, aged roughly 18 to 89 years, made up the participants. Two negative PCRs, clearance, or symptom resolution characterized the recovered Cohort 3 donors. Source material: PBMCs or T cells enriched from blood (not recorded which). The sequence came from a woman between 50 and 59 years old who had recovered from COVID-19.

The CDR3 bases are TGTGCCAGCACCGGAAGACAGGGGAACACTGAAGCTTTCTTT. Translating gives CASTGRQGNTEAFF. The chain recombines TRBV6-5 with TRBJ1-1, with 7 bases matching TRBD1. The length of the CDR3 is 14 residues. The junction had 6 bases not matched to a gene; V was cut back by 7 bases and J by 1 base. Germline V gene data show CDR1 as MNHEY and CDR2 as SVGAGI.